This T cell receptor beta chain is from a study of T cells in Graves' hyperthyroidism and ophthalmopathy. Comment on this clonotype: The antigen remains unidentified. It may be a read error: a sequence one base away is much more abundant.

Study-wide results and limits: Ophthalmopathy got predicted by the model a median about 6.7 months before its onset.

The source material, RNA transcripts, was used to amplify TCR beta CDR3 regions. A first-round RT-PCR of the TCR CDR3 used the HTBI primer set. Each CDR3 protein is one row after TCRdb ran MiXCR on the multiplex PCR reads. The table has roughly 170,000 distinct CDR3 sequences, about a sixth seen once. No progression to ophthalmopathy during 18 months of follow-up defined stable disease. V was shortened by 3 bases and J by 6 bases, with 8 bases between the two germline ends. CDR3 length: 12 amino acids. The V and J genes are TRBV12-3 or TRBV12-4 and TRBJ1-2, with D hard to call. This TCR was recovered from a woman between 45 and 60 years old with Graves' hyperthyroidism. The material sequenced was blood. The CDR3 DNA reads TGTGCCAGCAGTTTGTGGTGGGATGGCTACACCTTC. This translates into CASSLWWDGYTF.